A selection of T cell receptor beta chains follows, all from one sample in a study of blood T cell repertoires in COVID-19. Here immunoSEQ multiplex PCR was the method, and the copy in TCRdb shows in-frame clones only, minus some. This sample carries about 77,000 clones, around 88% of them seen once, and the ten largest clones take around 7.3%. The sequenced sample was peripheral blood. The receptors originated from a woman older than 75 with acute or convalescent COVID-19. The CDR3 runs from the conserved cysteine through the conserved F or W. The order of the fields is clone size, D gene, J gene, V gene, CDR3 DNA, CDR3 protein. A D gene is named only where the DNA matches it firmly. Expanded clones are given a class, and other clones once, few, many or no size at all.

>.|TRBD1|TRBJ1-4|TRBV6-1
TGTGCCAGCAGTGAAGCGCTTCCGGGACAGACACGGGAAAAACTGTTTTTT
CASSEALPGQTREKLFF
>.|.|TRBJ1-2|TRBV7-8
TGTGCCAGCAGTTTAAACACGGGACACCAATATGGCTACACCTTC
CASSLNTGHQYGYTF
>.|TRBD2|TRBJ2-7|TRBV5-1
TGCGCCAGCAGCTTCGGGACTAGCGGATATTCCTACGAGCAGTACTTC
CASSFGTSGYSYEQYF
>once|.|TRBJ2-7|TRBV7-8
TGTGCCAGCAGCTTAGCGGGGTCGAGGGTCAACGAGCAGTACTTC
CASSLAGSRVNEQYF
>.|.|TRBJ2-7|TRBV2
TGTGCCAGCAGTGAAGGCAGGGGTTACCCCTACGAGCAGTACTTC
CASSEGRGYPYEQYF
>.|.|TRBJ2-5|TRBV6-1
TGTGCCAGCAGTGGTTTCGTGGGGGGGGCCGGGAAGACCCAGTACTTC
CASSGFVGGAGKTQYF
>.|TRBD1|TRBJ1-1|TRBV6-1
TGTGCCAGCAGTGATGGGACAGGGTATTCTGAAGCTTTCTTT
CASSDGTGYSEAFF
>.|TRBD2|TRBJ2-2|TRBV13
TGTGCCAGCAGGCTTACTAGCGGGGGGACTTCGAACACCGGGGAGCTGTTTTTT
CASRLTSGGTSNTGELFF
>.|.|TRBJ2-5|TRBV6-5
TGTGCCAGCAGCCGTATGAGGAGAGAGCAAGAGACCCAGTACTTC
CASSRMRREQETQYF
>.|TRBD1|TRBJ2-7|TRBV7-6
TGTGCCAGCAGCTTACTAGGGGGCCAGAGCTCCTACGAGCAGTACTTC
CASSLLGGQSSYEQYF
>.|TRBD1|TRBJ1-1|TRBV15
TGTGCCACCAGCAGAGGGAGGGGAAAACAGGGGCGGACTGAAGCTTTCTTT
CATSRGRGKQGRTEAFF
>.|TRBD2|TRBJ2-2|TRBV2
TGTGCCAGCAGTGCCCCGGGAGGGGGTACCGGGGAGCTGTTTTTT
CASSAPGGGTGELFF
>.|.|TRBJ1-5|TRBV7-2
TGTGCCAGCAGCTCACGGGGGAGCAATCAGCCCCAGCATTTT
CASSSRGSNQPQHF
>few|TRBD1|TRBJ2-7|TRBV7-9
TGTGCCAGCAGCTTAGTTGGAGCAGGGGGATCCTACGAGCAGTACTTC
CASSLVGAGGSYEQYF
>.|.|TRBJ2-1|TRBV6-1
TGTGCCAGCAGTGAGTACAGGAGCTCCTACAATGAGCAGTTCTTC
CASSEYRSSYNEQFF
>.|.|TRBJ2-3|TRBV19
TGTGCCAGTAGTCCACTCCGAGGACAGAAGACAGATACGCAGTATTTT
CASSPLRGQKTDTQYF
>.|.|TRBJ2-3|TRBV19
TGTGCCAGTAGGCCCCCCACTGTCTCAGATACGCAGTATTTT
CASRPPTVSDTQYF
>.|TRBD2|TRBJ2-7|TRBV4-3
TGCGCCAGCAGCCAGGGGGTAGCGGGGGTCTACGAGCAGTACTTC
CASSQGVAGVYEQYF
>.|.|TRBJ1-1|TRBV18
TGTGCCAGCTCACGACAGGCCACGAACACTGAAGCTTTCTTT
CASSRQATNTEAFF
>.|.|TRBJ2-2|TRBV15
TGTGCCACCTCCTGGCGGGCTACCGGGGAGCTGTTTTTT
CATSWRATGELFF
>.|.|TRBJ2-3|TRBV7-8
TGTGCCAGCAGCCTAGCGTGGGGCCCCACAGATACGCAGTATTTT
CASSLAWGPTDTQYF
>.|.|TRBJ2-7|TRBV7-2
TGTGCCAGCAGCTTAGCCGGCCAGGGGCTCCCCTACGAGCAGTACTTC
CASSLAGQGLPYEQYF
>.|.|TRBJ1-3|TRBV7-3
TGTGCCAGCAGCTTAGTCAGGTCCCCCGGAAACACCATATATTTT
CASSLVRSPGNTIYF
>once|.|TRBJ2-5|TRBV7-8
TGTGCCAGCAGCATGTCCACGGCCGGGGAGACCCAGTACTTC
CASSMSTAGETQYF
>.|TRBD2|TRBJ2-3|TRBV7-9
TGTGCCAGCAGCCTCCGAGACTCGGGAGGAGATACGCAGTATTTT
CASSLRDSGGDTQYF
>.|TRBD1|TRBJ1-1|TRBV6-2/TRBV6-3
TGTGCCAGCAGCCGCTCCATAGGGACAGGGGTCACTGAAGCTTTCTTT
CASSRSIGTGVTEAFF
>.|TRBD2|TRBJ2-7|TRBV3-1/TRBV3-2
TGTGCCAGCAGCCAAGACGGGCGGGAGGAGGTCGAGCAGTACTTC
CASSQDGREEVEQYF
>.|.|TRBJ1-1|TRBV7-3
TGTGCCAGCAGCTTAATGGGGGGGACGAACACTGAAGCTTTCTTT
CASSLMGGTNTEAFF
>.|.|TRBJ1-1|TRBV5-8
TGTGCCAGCAGCGGAACAGGGTACACTGAAGCTTTCTTT
CASSGTGYTEAFF